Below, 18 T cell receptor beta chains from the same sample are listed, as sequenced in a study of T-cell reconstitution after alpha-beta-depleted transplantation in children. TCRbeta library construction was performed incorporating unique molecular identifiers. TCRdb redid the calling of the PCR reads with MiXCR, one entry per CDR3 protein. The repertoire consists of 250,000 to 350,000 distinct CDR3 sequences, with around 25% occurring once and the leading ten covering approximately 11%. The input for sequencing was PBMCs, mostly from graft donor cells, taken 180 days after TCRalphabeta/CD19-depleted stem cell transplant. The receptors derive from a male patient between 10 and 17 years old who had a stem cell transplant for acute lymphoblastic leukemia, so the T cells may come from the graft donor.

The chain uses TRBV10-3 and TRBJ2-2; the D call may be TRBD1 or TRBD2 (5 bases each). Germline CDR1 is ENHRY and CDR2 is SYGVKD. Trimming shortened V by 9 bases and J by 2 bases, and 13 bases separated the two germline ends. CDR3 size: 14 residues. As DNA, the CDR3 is TGTGCCATTAACCGGGACCACAACACCGGGGAGCTGTTTTTT. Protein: CAINRDHNTGELFF.

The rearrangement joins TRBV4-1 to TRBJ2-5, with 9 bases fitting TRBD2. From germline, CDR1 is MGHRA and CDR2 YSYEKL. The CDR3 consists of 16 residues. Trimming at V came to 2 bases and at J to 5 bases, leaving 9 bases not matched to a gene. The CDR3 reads CASSQFSGLAGETQYF. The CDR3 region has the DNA TGCGCCAGCAGCCAATTCTCGGGACTAGCTGGGGAGACCCAGTACTTC.

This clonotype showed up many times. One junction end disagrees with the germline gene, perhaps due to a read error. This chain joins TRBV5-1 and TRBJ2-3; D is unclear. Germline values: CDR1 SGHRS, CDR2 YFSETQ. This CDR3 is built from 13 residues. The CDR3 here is CASSLWGTDTQYF. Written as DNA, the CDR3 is TGTGCCAGCAGTCTTTGGGGCACAGATACGCAGTATTTT.

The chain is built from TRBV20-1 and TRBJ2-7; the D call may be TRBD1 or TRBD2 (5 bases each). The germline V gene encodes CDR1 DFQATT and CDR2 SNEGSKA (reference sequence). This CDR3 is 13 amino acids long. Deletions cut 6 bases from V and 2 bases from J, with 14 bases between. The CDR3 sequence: CSARWGSTYEQYF. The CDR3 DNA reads TGCAGTGCCAGATGGGGGAGCACCTACGAGCAGTACTTC.

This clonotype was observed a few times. CDR3 sequence (DNA): TGCGCCAGCAGCCCGTCCTTTCCCTCCTACAATGAGCAGTTCTTC. The encoded protein is CASSPSFPSYNEQFF. The rearrangement joins TRBV5-1 to TRBJ2-1; no firm D call. The CDR3 contains 15 residues. Germline assignment: CDR1 SGHRS and CDR2 YFSETQ. V was shortened by 4 bases and J by 0 bases, with 11 bases between the two germline ends.

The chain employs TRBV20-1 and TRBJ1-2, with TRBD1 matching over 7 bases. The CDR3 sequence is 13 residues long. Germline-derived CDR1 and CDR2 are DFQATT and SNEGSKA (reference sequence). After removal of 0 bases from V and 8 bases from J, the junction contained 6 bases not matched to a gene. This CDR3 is CSARDGRGGGYTF. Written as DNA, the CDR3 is TGCAGTGCTAGAGATGGCAGGGGGGGAGGCTACACCTTC.

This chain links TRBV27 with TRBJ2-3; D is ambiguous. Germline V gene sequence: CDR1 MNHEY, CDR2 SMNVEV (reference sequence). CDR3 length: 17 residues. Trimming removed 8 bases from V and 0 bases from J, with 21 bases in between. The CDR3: CASDASWVYTSTDTQYF. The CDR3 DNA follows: TGTGCCAGCGATGCTTCCTGGGTTTATACTAGCACAGATACGCAGTATTTT.

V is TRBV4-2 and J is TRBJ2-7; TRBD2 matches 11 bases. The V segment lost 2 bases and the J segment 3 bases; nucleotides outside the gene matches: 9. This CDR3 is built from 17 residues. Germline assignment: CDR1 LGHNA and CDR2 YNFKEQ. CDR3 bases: TGTGCCAGCAGCCAATTACCGGGGACTAGCGGCCTCTACGAGCAGTACTTC. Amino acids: CASSQLPGTSGLYEQYF.

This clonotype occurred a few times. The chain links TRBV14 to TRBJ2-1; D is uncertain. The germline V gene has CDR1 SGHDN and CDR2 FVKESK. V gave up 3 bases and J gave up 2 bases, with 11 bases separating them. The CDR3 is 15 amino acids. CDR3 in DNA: TGTGCCAGCAGCCAGCGGCCTCCTCCCTACAATGAGCAGTTCTTC. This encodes CASSQRPPPYNEQFF.

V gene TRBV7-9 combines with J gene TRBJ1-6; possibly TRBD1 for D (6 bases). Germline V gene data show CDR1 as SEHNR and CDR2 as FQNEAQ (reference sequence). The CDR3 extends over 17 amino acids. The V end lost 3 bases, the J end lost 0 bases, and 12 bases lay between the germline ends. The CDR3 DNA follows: TGTGCCAGCAGCTTCCCTCAGGGGAGCTCCTATAATTCACCCCTCCACTTT. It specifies CASSFPQGSSYNSPLHF. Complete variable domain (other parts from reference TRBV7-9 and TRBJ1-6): DTGVSQNPRHKITKRGQNVTFRCDPISEHNRLYWYRQTLGQGPEFLTYFQNEAQLEKSRLLSDRFSAERPKGSFSTLEIQRTEQGDSAMYLCASSFPQGSSYNSPLHFGNGTRLTVT.

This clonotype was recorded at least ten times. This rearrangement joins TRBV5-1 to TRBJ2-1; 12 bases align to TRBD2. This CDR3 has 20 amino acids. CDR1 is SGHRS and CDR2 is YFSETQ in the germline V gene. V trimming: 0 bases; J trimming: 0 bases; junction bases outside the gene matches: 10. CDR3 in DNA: TGCGCCAGCAGCTTGGGTCCCACTAGCGGGAGGCTAAGCTCCTACAATGAGCAGTTCTTC. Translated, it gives CASSLGPTSGRLSSYNEQFF.

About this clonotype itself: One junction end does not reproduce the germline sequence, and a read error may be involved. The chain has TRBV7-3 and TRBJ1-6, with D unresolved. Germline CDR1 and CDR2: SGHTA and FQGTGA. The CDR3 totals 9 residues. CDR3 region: CASSIPHVW. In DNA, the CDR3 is TGTGCCAGCAGCATACCACACGTCTGG.

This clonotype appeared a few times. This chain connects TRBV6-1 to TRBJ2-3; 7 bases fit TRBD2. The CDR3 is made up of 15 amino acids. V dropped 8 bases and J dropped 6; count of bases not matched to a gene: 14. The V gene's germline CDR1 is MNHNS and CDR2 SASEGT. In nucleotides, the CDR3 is TGTGCCAGCGGCTCCTCAGGCGGGGAGGGGGATACGCAGTATTTT. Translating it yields CASGSSGGEGDTQYF.

The CDR3 protein is CASSEYNRLYGYTF. Here the CDR3 DNA reads TGTGCCAGCAGTGAATATAACAGGTTATATGGCTACACCTTC. The chain combines TRBV25-1 with TRBJ1-2; D may be TRBD1 (5 bases). V lost 0 bases and J lost 5, with 10 bases in between. The germline V gene encodes CDR1 MGHDK and CDR2 SYGVNS. This CDR3 spans 14 amino acids.

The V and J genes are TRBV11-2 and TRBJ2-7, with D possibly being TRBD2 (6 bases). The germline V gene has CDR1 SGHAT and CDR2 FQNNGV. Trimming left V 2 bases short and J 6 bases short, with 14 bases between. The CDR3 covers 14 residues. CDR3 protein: CASSLMAGKREQYF. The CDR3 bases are TGTGCCAGCAGCTTAATGGCGGGAAAGCGCGAGCAGTACTTC.

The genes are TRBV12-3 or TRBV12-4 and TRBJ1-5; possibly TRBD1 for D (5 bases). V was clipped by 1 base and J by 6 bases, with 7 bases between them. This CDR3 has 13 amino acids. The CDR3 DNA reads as TGTGCCAGCAGTTTAGGGACAACTCAGCCCCAGCATTTT. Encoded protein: CASSLGTTQPQHF.

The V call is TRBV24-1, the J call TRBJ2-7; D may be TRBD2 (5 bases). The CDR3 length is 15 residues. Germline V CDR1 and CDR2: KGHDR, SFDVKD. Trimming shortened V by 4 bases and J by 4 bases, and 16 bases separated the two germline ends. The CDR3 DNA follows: TGTGCCACCAGTGAACCTGCCGACGGGGTGTACGAGCAGTACTTC. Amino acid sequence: CATSEPADGVYEQYF.

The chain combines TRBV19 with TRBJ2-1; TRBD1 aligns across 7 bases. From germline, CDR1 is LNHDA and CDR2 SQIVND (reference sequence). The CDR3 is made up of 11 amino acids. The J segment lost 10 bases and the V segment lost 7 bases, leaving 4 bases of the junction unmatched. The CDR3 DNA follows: TGTGCCAGTATGACAGGGTTCGAGCAGTTCTTC. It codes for CASMTGFEQFF. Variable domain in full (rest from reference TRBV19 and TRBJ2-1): DGGITQSPKYLFRKEGQNVTLSCEQNLNHDAMYWYRQDPGQGLRLIYYSQIVNDFQKGDIAEGYSVSREKKESFPLTVTSAQKNPTAFYLCASMTGFEQFFGPGTRLTVL.